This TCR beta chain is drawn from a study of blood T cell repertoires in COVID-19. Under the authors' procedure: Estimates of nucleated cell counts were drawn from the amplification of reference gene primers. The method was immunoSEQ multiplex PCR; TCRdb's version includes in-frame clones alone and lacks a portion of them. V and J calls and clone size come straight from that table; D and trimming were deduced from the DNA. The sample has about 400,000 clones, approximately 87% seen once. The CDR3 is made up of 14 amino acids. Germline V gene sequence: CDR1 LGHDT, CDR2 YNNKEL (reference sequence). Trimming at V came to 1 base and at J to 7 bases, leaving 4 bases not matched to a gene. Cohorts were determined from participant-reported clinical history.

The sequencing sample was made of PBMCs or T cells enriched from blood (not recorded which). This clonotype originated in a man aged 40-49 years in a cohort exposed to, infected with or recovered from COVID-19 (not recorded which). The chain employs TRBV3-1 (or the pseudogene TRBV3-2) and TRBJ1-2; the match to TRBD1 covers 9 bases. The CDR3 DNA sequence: TGTGCCAGCAGCCAAGTACAGGGGGCAAGTGGCTACACCTTC. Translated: CASSQVQGASGYTF.